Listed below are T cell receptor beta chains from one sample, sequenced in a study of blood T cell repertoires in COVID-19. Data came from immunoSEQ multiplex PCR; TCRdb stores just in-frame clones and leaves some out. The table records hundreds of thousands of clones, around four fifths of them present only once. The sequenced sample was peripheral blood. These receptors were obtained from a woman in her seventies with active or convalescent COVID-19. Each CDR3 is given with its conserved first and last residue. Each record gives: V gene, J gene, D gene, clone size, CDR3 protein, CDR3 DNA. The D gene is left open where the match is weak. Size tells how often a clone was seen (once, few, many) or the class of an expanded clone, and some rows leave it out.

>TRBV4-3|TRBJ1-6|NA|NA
CASSQATSSYNSPLHF
TGCGCCAGCAGCCAAGCAACAAGCTCCTATAATTCACCCCTCCACTTT
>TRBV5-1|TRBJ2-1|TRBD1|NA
CASKEGTGAAYNEQFF
TGCGCCAGCAAGGAGGGGACAGGGGCAGCCTACAATGAGCAGTTCTTC
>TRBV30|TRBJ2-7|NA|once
CAWSRSDEQYF
TGTGCCTGGAGCCGGAGTGACGAGCAGTACTTC
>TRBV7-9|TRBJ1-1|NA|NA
CASSLQGMNTEAFF
TGTGCCAGCAGCTTACAGGGGATGAACACTGAAGCTTTCTTT
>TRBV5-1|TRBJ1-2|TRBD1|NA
CASRKGQGRREGYTF
TGCGCCAGCCGAAAGGGACAGGGACGACGGGAGGGCTACACCTTC
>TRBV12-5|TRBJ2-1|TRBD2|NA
CASGLVHTSGSSYNEQFF
TGTGCTAGTGGTTTGGTGCACACTAGCGGAAGCTCCTACAATGAGCAGTTCTTC
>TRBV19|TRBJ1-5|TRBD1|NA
CASSPGGWNQPQHF
TGTGCCAGTAGTCCAGGGGGCTGGAATCAGCCCCAGCATTTT
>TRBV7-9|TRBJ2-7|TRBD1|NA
CASSLQGALYEQYF
TGTGCCAGCAGCTTACAGGGGGCCCTCTACGAGCAGTACTTC
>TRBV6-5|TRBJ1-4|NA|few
CASRIQGGEKLFF
TGTGCCAGCAGGATACAGGGTGGTGAAAAACTGTTTTTT
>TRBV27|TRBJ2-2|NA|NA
CASRAKQGRSGELFF
TGTGCCAGCAGAGCAAAACAGGGGAGGAGCGGGGAGCTGTTTTTT
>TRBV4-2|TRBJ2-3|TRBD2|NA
CASSPLGGLRGGRGLGTDTQYF
TGTGCCAGCAGCCCCCTCGGCGGGTTGCGGGGGGGCCGAGGCTTGGGGACAGATACGCAGTATTTT
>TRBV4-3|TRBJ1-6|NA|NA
CASSLERGNSPLHF
TGCGCCAGCAGCCTCGAAAGGGGTAATTCACCCCTCCACTTT
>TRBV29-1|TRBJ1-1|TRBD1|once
CSDLGQGDTEAFF
TGCAGCGACTTGGGACAGGGGGACACTGAAGCTTTCTTT
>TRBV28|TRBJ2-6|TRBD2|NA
CASSPPPGGPGANVLTF
TGTGCCAGCAGTCCCCCCCCGGGGGGGCCTGGGGCCAACGTCCTGACTTTC
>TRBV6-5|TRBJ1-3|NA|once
CASSYSRLTDTIYF
TGTGCCAGCAGTTACTCCCGTCTTACGGACACCATATATTTT
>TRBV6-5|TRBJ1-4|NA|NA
CASSTPGGGGEKLFF
TGTGCCAGCAGTACTCCGGGGGGGGGCGGAGAAAAACTGTTTTTT
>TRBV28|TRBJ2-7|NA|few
CASSLASSGAEQYF
TGTGCCAGCAGTTTAGCGTCGTCAGGGGCCGAGCAGTACTTC
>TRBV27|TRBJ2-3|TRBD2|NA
CASSLSSLAGGWITQYF
TGTGCCAGCAGTTTATCCTCACTAGCGGGAGGTTGGATTACGCAGTATTTT
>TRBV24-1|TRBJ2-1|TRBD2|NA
CATSGGRGVLNEQFF
TGTGCCACCAGTGGCGGGAGGGGGGTCCTCAATGAGCAGTTCTTC
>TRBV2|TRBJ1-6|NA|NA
CASSWLTGNSPLHF
TGTGCCAGCAGTTGGTTGACGGGGAATTCACCCCTCCACTTT
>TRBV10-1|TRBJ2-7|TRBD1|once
CASSEVQGVTEQYF
TGCGCCAGCAGTGAAGTGCAGGGGGTGACCGAGCAGTACTTC
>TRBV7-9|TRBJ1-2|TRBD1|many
CASSPDRDYGYTF
TGTGCCAGCAGCCCGGACAGGGACTATGGCTACACCTTC
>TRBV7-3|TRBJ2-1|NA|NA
CASSFISSNEQFF
TGTGCCAGCAGCTTTATTTCCTCCAATGAGCAGTTCTTC
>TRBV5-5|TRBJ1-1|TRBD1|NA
CASWDSLESGTEAFF
TGTGCCAGCTGGGACAGTCTTGAATCGGGAACTGAAGCTTTCTTT
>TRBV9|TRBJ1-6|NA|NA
CASSVGVGGLGSPLHF
TGTGCCAGCAGCGTAGGAGTGGGGGGACTCGGTTCACCCCTCCACTTT
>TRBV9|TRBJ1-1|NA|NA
CASSVGNWNTEAFF
TGTGCCAGCAGCGTAGGTAACTGGAACACTGAAGCTTTCTTT
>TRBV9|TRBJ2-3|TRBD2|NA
CASSATERGSTDTQYF
TGTGCCAGCAGCGCCACAGAGCGGGGGAGCACAGATACGCAGTATTTT
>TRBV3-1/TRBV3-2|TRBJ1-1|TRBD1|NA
CASSQGTGGTEAFF
TGTGCCAGCAGCCAGGGGACAGGGGGCACTGAAGCTTTCTTT